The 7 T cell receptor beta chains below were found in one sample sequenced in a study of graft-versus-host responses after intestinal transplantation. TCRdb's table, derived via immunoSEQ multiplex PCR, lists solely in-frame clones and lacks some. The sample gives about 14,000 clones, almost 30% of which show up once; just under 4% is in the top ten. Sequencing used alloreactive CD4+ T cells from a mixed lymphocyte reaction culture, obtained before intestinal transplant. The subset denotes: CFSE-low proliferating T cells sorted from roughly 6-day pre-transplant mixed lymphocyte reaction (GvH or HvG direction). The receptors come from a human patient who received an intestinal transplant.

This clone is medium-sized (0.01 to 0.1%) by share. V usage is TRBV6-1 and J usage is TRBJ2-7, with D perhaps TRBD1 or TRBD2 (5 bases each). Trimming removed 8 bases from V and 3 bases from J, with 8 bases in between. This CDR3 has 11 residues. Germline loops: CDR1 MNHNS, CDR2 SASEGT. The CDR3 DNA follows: TGTGCCAGCGGGACCGGCTACGAGCAGTACTTC. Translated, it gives CASGTGYEQYF.

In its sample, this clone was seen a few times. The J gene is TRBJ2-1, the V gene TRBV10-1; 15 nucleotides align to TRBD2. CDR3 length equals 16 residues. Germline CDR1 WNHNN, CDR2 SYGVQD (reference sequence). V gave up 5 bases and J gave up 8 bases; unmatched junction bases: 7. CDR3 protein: CASSPRTSGRGDEQFF. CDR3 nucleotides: TGCGCCAGCAGTCCCAGGACTAGCGGGAGGGGCGATGAGCAGTTCTTC.

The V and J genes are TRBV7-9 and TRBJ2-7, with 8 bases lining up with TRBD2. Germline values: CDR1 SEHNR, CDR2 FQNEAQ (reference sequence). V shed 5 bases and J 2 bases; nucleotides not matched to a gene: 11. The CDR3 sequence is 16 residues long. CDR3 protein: CASSPGVAGFAYEQYF. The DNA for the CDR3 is TGTGCCAGCAGCCCCGGGGTAGCGGGGTTTGCCTACGAGCAGTACTTC.

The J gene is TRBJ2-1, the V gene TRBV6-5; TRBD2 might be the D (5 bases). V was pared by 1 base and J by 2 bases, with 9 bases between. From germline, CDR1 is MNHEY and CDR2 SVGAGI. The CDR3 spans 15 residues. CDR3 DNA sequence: TGTGCCAGCAGTTACTTTGGGAGAGCCTACAATGAGCAGTTCTTC. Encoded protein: CASSYFGRAYNEQFF.

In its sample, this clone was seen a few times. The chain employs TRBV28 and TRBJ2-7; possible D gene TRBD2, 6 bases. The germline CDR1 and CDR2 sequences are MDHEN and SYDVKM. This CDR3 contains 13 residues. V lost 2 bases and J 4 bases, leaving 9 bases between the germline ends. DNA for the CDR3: TGTGCCAGCAGTTTAGGAGGGTTATACGAGCAGTACTTC. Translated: CASSLGGLYEQYF.

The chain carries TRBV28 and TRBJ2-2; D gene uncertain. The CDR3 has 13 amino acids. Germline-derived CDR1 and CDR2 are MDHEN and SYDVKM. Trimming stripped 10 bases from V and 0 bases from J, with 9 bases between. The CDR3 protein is CANLDSNTGELFF. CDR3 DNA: TGTGCCAACCTCGACTCGAACACCGGGGAGCTGTTTTTT.

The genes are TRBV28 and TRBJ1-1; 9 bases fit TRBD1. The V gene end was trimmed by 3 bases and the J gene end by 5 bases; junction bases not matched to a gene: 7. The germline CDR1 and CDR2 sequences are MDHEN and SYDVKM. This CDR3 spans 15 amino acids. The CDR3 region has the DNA TGTGCCAGCAGTTTGGGGGGGACAGGGCGGACTGAAGCTTTCTTT. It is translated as CASSLGGTGRTEAFF.